The rows below give T cell receptor beta chains drawn from one sample of a study of blood T cell repertoires in COVID-19. Libraries were prepared by immunoSEQ multiplex PCR; TCRdb keeps only in-frame clonotypes and omits some of them. The table includes fewer than 250,000 clones, 80% to 90% detected once. The sample comprised peripheral blood. These receptors were taken from a man in his forties or fifties with active or convalescent COVID-19. CDR3s include the opening cysteine and the closing phenylalanine or tryptophan. The D gene is left open where the match is weak. Expanded clones get a size class; other rows say once, few or many, or leave the size out.

clone_size	cdr3_length	v_call	d_call	j_call	cdr3_aa	cdr3_nt
.	14	TRBV7-3	.	TRBJ2-1	CASQRTGASSEQFF	TGTGCCAGTCAACGGACGGGAGCGTCGAGTGAGCAGTTCTTC
.	15	TRBV6-4	.	TRBJ2-3	CASSDRPRGTDTQYF	TGTGCCAGCAGTGACAGGCCCCGGGGCACAGATACGCAGTATTTT
.	16	TRBV11-2	TRBD1	TRBJ2-4	CASSLGDSRAKNIQYF	TGTGCCAGCAGCTTAGGGGACAGCAGAGCCAAAAACATTCAGTACTTC
once	14	TRBV7-2	.	TRBJ1-2	CASSSPGFPAGYTF	TGTGCCAGCAGTTCCCCGGGGTTTCCGGCGGGCTACACCTTC
.	18	TRBV9	TRBD2	TRBJ2-5	CASSPRLAGWPLQETQYF	TGTGCCAGCAGCCCCCGACTAGCGGGGTGGCCCCTTCAAGAGACCCAGTACTTC
.	16	TRBV4-2	.	TRBJ2-5	CASSQREGLPPETQYF	TGTGCCAGCAGCCAGAGGGAAGGCCTCCCCCCGGAGACCCAGTACTTC
.	13	TRBV10-3	.	TRBJ1-6	CAISETRDSPLHF	TGTGCCATCAGTGAGACTAGAGATTCACCCCTCCACTTT
once	15	TRBV27	TRBD1	TRBJ1-6	CASSPTGGGGMTLHF	TGTGCCAGCAGCCCCACAGGGGGTGGTGGTATGACCCTCCACTTT
.	17	TRBV7-2	TRBD2	TRBJ2-5	CASSPRGRGEFTETQYF	TGTGCCAGCAGCCCCCGCGGGCGGGGGGAATTCACAGAGACCCAGTACTTC
.	17	TRBV4-2	TRBD1	TRBJ1-5	CASSQGTGGGKGQPQHF	TGTGCCAGCAGCCAAGGGACAGGGGGCGGGAAGGGACAGCCCCAGCATTTT
.	12	TRBV6-5	.	TRBJ1-5	CASSDYNQPQHF	TGTGCCAGCAGCGACTACAATCAGCCCCAGCATTTT
.	15	TRBV4-3	.	TRBJ2-5	CASSAGAQSQETQYF	TGCGCCAGCAGCGCAGGGGCGCAAAGCCAAGAGACCCAGTACTTC
.	12	TRBV30	.	TRBJ1-3	CASEGVGNTIYF	TGTGCCTCAGAAGGGGTTGGAAACACCATATATTTT
.	16	TRBV3-1/TRBV3-2	TRBD1	TRBJ1-1	CASSQDSSRGQTEAFF	TGTGCCAGCAGCCAAGATTCGTCCAGGGGGCAAACTGAAGCTTTCTTT
.	13	TRBV29-1	.	TRBJ2-7	CSVTGGQSYEQYF	TGCAGCGTAACCGGGGGGCAAAGTTACGAGCAGTACTTC
.	13	TRBV9	.	TRBJ2-1	CASSVGSRNEQFF	TGTGCCAGCAGCGTAGGGTCCAGGAATGAGCAGTTCTTC
.	16	TRBV28	TRBD2	TRBJ2-1	CASSTWGLAAYNEQFF	TGTGCCAGCAGCACCTGGGGACTAGCGGCCTACAATGAGCAGTTCTTC
.	20	TRBV24-1	.	TRBJ1-1	CATRIRRQKLKKQSNTEAFF	TGTGCCACGAGGATCAGACGACAGAAGTTGAAAAAACAGTCGAACACTGAAGCTTTCTTT
.	15	TRBV7-6	TRBD2	TRBJ2-1	CASSSRLAGVGEQFF	TGTGCCAGCAGCTCCCGACTAGCGGGAGTTGGTGAGCAGTTCTTC
.	16	TRBV19	TRBD1	TRBJ2-5	CASSSPHQGAGETQYF	TGTGCCAGTAGTTCCCCTCACCAGGGGGCGGGAGAGACCCAGTACTTC
.	13	TRBV7-2	.	TRBJ2-1	CASSLREPNEQFF	TGTGCCAGCAGCTTAAGGGAGCCGAATGAGCAGTTCTTC
.	16	TRBV3-1/TRBV3-2	TRBD1	TRBJ1-1	CASSPRGTGVRTEAFF	TGTGCCAGCAGCCCCCGTGGGACAGGGGTTCGCACTGAAGCTTTCTTT
.	15	TRBV4-1	TRBD1	TRBJ1-4	CASSLGQGNNEKLFF	TGCGCCAGCAGTTTAGGACAGGGTAATAATGAAAAACTGTTTTTT
.	15	TRBV7-3	.	TRBJ2-5	CASSYGLRGGETQYF	TGTGCCAGCAGTTATGGGCTGCGAGGGGGAGAGACCCAGTACTTC
.	15	TRBV15	TRBD2	TRBJ2-7	CATSRDGGRAYEQYF	TGTGCCACCAGCAGAGATGGAGGGAGGGCCTACGAGCAGTACTTC
.	14	TRBV29-1	TRBD2	TRBJ2-1	CSVSRGGTYNEQFF	TGCAGCGTCTCGCGGGGGGGAACTTACAATGAGCAGTTCTTC
.	14	TRBV2	.	TRBJ1-1	CASSVQGSNTEAFF	TGTGCCAGCAGTGTACAGGGCAGCAACACTGAAGCTTTCTTT
.	16	TRBV5-1	.	TRBJ1-6	CASSLGARGVNSPLHF	TGCGCCAGCAGCTTGGGCGCGCGGGGTGTTAATTCACCCCTCCACTTT
.	15	TRBV7-9	TRBD1	TRBJ1-2	CASSSLVGGASGYTF	TGTGCCAGCAGTTCGCTGGTAGGGGGCGCGAGCGGCTACACCTTC
once	15	TRBV6-5	.	TRBJ1-4	CASSYSNRQAEKLFF	TGTGCCAGCAGTTACTCCAACCGACAGGCTGAAAAACTGTTTTTT
few	15	TRBV7-8	.	TRBJ2-2	CASSRERLNTGELFF	TGTGCCAGCAGCCGGGAGAGGTTGAACACCGGGGAGCTGTTTTTT
few	14	TRBV5-1	TRBD1	TRBJ1-6	CASSSTGTGTPLHF	TGCGCCAGCAGCTCGACAGGGACGGGGACACCCCTCCACTTT
.	14	TRBV6-5	TRBD2	TRBJ2-7	CASRNSGRAYEQYF	TGTGCCAGCAGAAATAGCGGGAGGGCCTACGAGCAGTACTTC
.	13	TRBV18	.	TRBJ1-5	CASSPGLNQPQHF	TGTGCCAGCTCACCTGGCCTCAATCAGCCCCAGCATTTT
.	11	TRBV19	.	TRBJ1-2	CASAQKRGYTF	TGTGCCAGTGCCCAGAAGCGAGGCTACACCTTC
.	14	TRBV30	.	TRBJ1-6	CAWMMGGNNSPLHF	TGTGCCTGGATGATGGGCGGGAACAATTCACCCCTCCACTTT
.	19	TRBV10-3	.	TRBJ2-1	CAISVQKGRTAGSGNEQFF	TGTGCCATCAGTGTACAAAAAGGACGGACAGCCGGGTCCGGCAATGAGCAGTTCTTC
.	17	TRBV27	TRBD2	TRBJ2-3	CASSWLAGVWGTDTQYF	TGTGCCAGCAGTTGGTTAGCGGGAGTCTGGGGCACAGATACGCAGTATTTT
.	11	TRBV28	.	TRBJ1-1	CASSLSTEAFF	TGTGCCAGCAGTTTATCGACTGAAGCTTTCTTT
.	15	TRBV9	.	TRBJ1-6	CASSDEGLGNSPLHF	TGTGCCAGCAGCGATGAGGGTTTGGGGAATTCACCCCTCCACTTT
.	14	TRBV2	TRBD1	TRBJ1-5	CASSDRESNQPQHF	TGTGCCAGCAGCGACAGGGAGAGCAATCAGCCCCAGCATTTT
.	14	TRBV7-2	TRBD1	TRBJ1-2	CASNSETGPGGYTF	TGTGCCAGCAACTCTGAGACAGGGCCGGGTGGCTACACCTTC
.	14	TRBV9	.	TRBJ2-6	CASSAVSGANVLTF	TGTGCCAGCAGCGCCGTCTCTGGGGCCAACGTCCTGACTTTC
.	13	TRBV7-6	TRBD1	TRBJ2-3	CASKTGGTDTQYF	TGTGCCAGTAAGACAGGGGGCACAGATACGCAGTATTTT
.	14	TRBV11-2	TRBD2	TRBJ2-3	CASSLGGGRYTQYF	TGTGCCAGCAGCTTAGGAGGCGGGAGGTATACGCAGTATTTT
few	15	TRBV29-1	TRBD1	TRBJ1-2	CSVRPGTGANYGYTF	TGCAGCGTCCGTCCCGGGACAGGGGCGAACTATGGCTACACCTTC
.	12	TRBV6-5	.	TRBJ2-3	CASSISGDTQYF	TGTGCCAGCAGTATCTCAGGGGATACGCAGTATTTT
.	14	TRBV9	.	TRBJ1-6	CASSVDPQDSPLHF	TGTGCCAGCAGCGTAGATCCTCAGGATTCACCCCTCCACTTT
once	22	TRBV5-1	TRBD2	TRBJ2-3	CASSFGLAGGPARNEEKSTQYF	TGCGCCAGCAGCTTTGGACTAGCGGGGGGGCCAGCCCGGAATGAAGAAAAGAGTACGCAGTATTTT
.	14	TRBV4-2	.	TRBJ2-2	CASSPTANTGELFF	TGTGCCAGCAGCCCGACAGCGAACACCGGGGAGCTGTTTTTT
.	12	TRBV25-1	.	TRBJ1-2	CASRGVADGYTF	TGTGCCAGCAGGGGAGTCGCGGATGGCTACACCTTC
once	15	TRBV3-1/TRBV3-2	.	TRBJ1-5	CASSQGTGRDYPQHF	TGTGCCAGCAGCCAAGGGACGGGACGGGACTATCCCCAGCATTTT
.	14	TRBV18	TRBD1	TRBJ1-6	CASSPGQGSSPLHF	TGTGCCAGCTCACCGGGACAGGGCAGTTCACCCCTCCACTTT
once	14	TRBV30	.	TRBJ2-1	CALRASGAYNEQFF	TGTGCCCTTCGAGCGTCAGGGGCGTACAATGAGCAGTTCTTC
.	14	TRBV10-3	.	TRBJ2-7	CAIRQTASSYEQYF	TGTGCCATCAGACAGACCGCGAGCTCCTACGAGCAGTACTTC
few	12	TRBV3-1/TRBV3-2	.	TRBJ1-2	CASSPDTYGYTF	TGTGCCAGCAGCCCGGACACCTATGGCTACACCTTC
.	13	TRBV20-1	.	TRBJ1-4	CSASNRNNEKLFF	TGCAGTGCTAGTAACAGAAATAATGAAAAACTGTTTTTT